The 18 T cell receptor beta chains below all came from one sample that was sequenced in a study of T-cell memory formation after mild COVID-19 (dated by TCRdb to the early 2020s). Receptors were amplified or captured by 5' RACE. Reads for this sample came from an Illumina NovaSeq 6000. TCRdb reprocessed the public reads (quality trimming at Q25 with fastp, clone calling with MiXCR) and kept in-frame beta chains. Rows with a matching CDR3 protein are joined into one entry that keeps the most common DNA and genes. For this sample the table gives about 250,000 distinct CDR3 sequences, of which 15% were detected only once. The ten largest clones capture 2.1% of the sample. Specimen: PBMCs or a T cell subset sorted from them (not recorded which). The receptors here all came from an adult woman who had mild COVID-19 (a few samples of this study predate the infection). The sample titles of this study are shuffled in the database, so cell type and time point are left out; the donor was told from shared clones.

This clonotype has just a few counts. The rearrangement joins TRBV24-1 to TRBJ1-6, with 7 bases identical to TRBD1. CDR3 length: 12 residues. Per germline, CDR1 KGHDR and CDR2 SFDVKD. J gave up 14 bases and V 5 bases, and 5 bases lay outside the gene matches. The CDR3 spells CATSATGVALHF. For the CDR3, the DNA is TGTGCCACCAGTGCCACAGGGGTGGCCCTCCACTTT.

The chain has TRBV7-9 and TRBJ2-7; the D gene is possibly TRBD1 (5 bases). Germline-derived CDR1 and CDR2 are SEHNR and FQNEAQ (reference sequence). CDR3 length equals 14 residues. Trimming left V 4 bases short and J 3 bases short, with 13 bases between. CDR3 in amino acids: CASSSRTTRYEQYF. The CDR3 DNA is TGTGCCAGCAGCTCTAGGACAACGCGCTACGAGCAGTACTTC.

This clonotype has just a few counts. V usage is TRBV2 and J usage is TRBJ2-2; a weak D match, TRBD1 (5 bases). The CDR3 runs 12 residues. Germline loops: CDR1 SNHLY, CDR2 FYNNEI. The germline V and J ends were trimmed by 8 bases and 6 bases, with 10 bases remaining between them. CDR3 bases: TGTGCCAGCGGAACAGGTCCCGGGGAGCTGTTTTTT. Translated, it gives CASGTGPGELFF. The full variable domain, its missing parts supplied by reference TRBV2 and TRBJ2-2, is EPEVTQTPSHQVTQMGQEVILRCVPISNHLYFYWYRQILGQKVEFLVSFYNNEISEKSEIFDDQFSVERPDGSNFTLKIRSTKLEDSAMYFCASGTGPGELFFGEGSRLTVL.

The chain couples TRBV6-5 to TRBJ1-6; D gene uncertain. The CDR3 length is 14 residues. Germline CDR1 is MNHEY and CDR2 is SVGAGI. Trimming pared 6 bases from V and 0 bases from J, leaving 6 bases between. CDR3 sequence: CASRAISYNSPLHF. In nucleotides, the CDR3 is TGTGCCAGCAGGGCCATCTCCTATAATTCACCCCTCCACTTT.

The sample holds many counts of this clonotype. The chain carries TRBV7-6 and TRBJ2-3, with D possibly being TRBD2 (6 bases). The germline gives CDR1 SGHVS, CDR2 FNYEAQ. CDR3 length: 16 amino acids. V was pared by 1 base and J by 6 bases, with 17 bases between. The CDR3, as DNA: TGTGCCAGCAGCTTAGGGGGGGTACTAGCACTGGATACGCAGTATTTT. Residues: CASSLGGVLALDTQYF.

The chain employs TRBV4-2 and TRBJ2-7; 13 bases align to TRBD2. The V gene end was trimmed by 2 bases and the J gene end by 9 bases; junction bases not matched to a gene: 7. This CDR3 comprises 15 residues. Germline CDR1 LGHNA, CDR2 YNFKEQ. CDR3 in amino acids: CASSQTSGRASLQYF. The CDR3 DNA reads as TGTGCCAGCAGCCAAACTAGCGGGAGGGCTTCGCTGCAGTACTTC.

There are a few counts of this clonotype. The J gene is TRBJ2-3, the V gene TRBV6-5, with 7 bases matching TRBD2. The germline gives CDR1 MNHEY, CDR2 SVGAGI. With V trimmed by 5 bases and J by 10 bases, 9 bases remained unmatched. There are 13 residues in the CDR3. DNA of the CDR3: TGTGCCAGCAGTCGCGGGGGTCAGTTCGCGCAGTATTTT. This encodes CASSRGGQFAQYF.

This clonotype was observed a handful of times. The V call is TRBV6-5, the J call TRBJ2-3; D tentatively fits TRBD1 or TRBD2 (5 bases each). Germline CDR1 is MNHEY and CDR2 is SVGAGI. This CDR3 is 13 amino acids long. V was clipped by 6 bases and J by 0 bases, with 7 bases between them. CDR3 DNA sequence: TGTGCCAGCAGACGGGACAGCACAGATACGCAGTATTTT. Translated: CASRRDSTDTQYF.

This clonotype was observed a few times. This chain uses TRBV6-1 with TRBJ2-3; D is undetermined. Germline V gene lookup returns CDR1 MNHNS and CDR2 SASEGT. The CDR3 is 16 residues long. Trimming took off 3 bases at V and 5 bases at J, with 18 bases between the two ends. The CDR3 sequence: CASSDVGGPGIDTQYF. The CDR3 coding sequence is TGTGCCAGCAGTGACGTCGGCGGACCTGGCATAGATACGCAGTATTTT.

This clonotype came up a few times. The chain carries TRBV12-3 or TRBV12-4 and TRBJ1-1; D might be TRBD1 (6 bases). The V gene lost 3 bases and the J gene lost 7 bases, with 12 bases spanning the gap. The CDR3 is 13 residues long. The CDR3 DNA reads TGTGCCAGCAGTTTCCCAGGGGCGAGTGAAGCTTTCTTT. Residues: CASSFPGASEAFF.

The chain has TRBV30 and TRBJ2-3; 13 nucleotides match TRBD2. Trimming at V came to 2 bases and at J to 2 bases, leaving 4 bases not matched to a gene. The CDR3 is 16 residues long. CDR1 and CDR2 from the germline V gene are GTSNPN and SVGIG (reference sequence). DNA for the CDR3: TGTGCCTGGAGTCCCGGGACTAGCGGGGTCACAGATACGCAGTATTTT. Amino acid sequence: CAWSPGTSGVTDTQYF. The full variable domain, with the rest looked up from reference TRBV30 and TRBJ2-3, is SQTIHQWPATLVQPVGSPLSLECTVEGTSNPNLYWYRQAAGRGLQLLFYSVGIGQISSEVPQNLSASRPQDRQFILSSKKLLLSDSGFYLCAWSPGTSGVTDTQYFGPGTRLTVL.

V gene TRBV10-3 combines with J gene TRBJ1-1; a weak D match, TRBD1 (5 bases). CDR1 and CDR2 (germline): ENHRY, SYGVKD. The CDR3 runs 14 residues. Trimming took 6 bases from V and 0 from J, leaving 11 bases between them. CDR3 DNA sequence: TGTGCCATCAGGGGGGTCGGAATGAACACTGAAGCTTTCTTT. Its translation: CAIRGVGMNTEAFF.

This clonotype was found a few times. The rearrangement joins TRBV19 to TRBJ1-4, with TRBD1 matching 8 bases. With 5 bases clipped from V and 7 bases from J, the junction kept 6 bases outside the gene matches. The V gene's germline CDR1 is LNHDA and CDR2 SQIVND (reference sequence). This CDR3 spans 14 amino acids. CDR3 bases: TGTGCCAGTAGTGCAAGGACAGGGAGTGAAAAACTGTTTTTT. This gives the protein CASSARTGSEKLFF.

This clonotype was found a few times. The chain employs TRBV18 and TRBJ1-5, with D tentatively TRBD1 (5 bases). Looked up from germline, CDR1 is KGHSH and CDR2 is LQKENI. The CDR3 contains 16 residues. V lost 3 bases to trimming and J lost 5 bases, with 17 bases between them. The CDR3 region is CASSPTQSVGDQPQHF. Written as DNA, the CDR3 is TGTGCCAGCTCACCCACCCAGTCGGTGGGGGATCAGCCCCAGCATTTT.

This clonotype was seen a handful of times. The chain carries TRBV12-2 and TRBJ2-7; TRBD1 was called by the table and not checked on the DNA. TRBV12-2 represents a pseudogene. The CDR3 totals 14 residues. CDR3 in DNA: TGTGCAAGTCGCTTAGATGGGGCGGTCTACGAGCAGTACTTC. Protein product: CASRLDGAVYEQYF.

This clonotype came up a few times. The rearrangement uses TRBV9 and TRBJ2-5, with 7 nucleotides matching TRBD2. The trim removed 3 bases at V and 4 bases at J, leaving 9 bases unmatched. Germline lookup yields CDR1 SGDLS and CDR2 YYNGEE. The CDR3 runs 15 residues. The CDR3 nucleotides read TGTGCCAGCAGCGAAACGGGAGGCCATGGAGAGACCCAGTACTTC. As protein: CASSETGGHGETQYF. Together with reference TRBV9 and TRBJ2-5, the CDR3 gives the full variable domain: DSGVTQTPKHLITATGQRVTLRCSPRSGDLSVYWYQQSLDQGLQFLIQYYNGEERAKGNILERFSAQQFPDLHSELNLSSLELGDSALYFCASSETGGHGETQYFGPGTRLLVL.

The J gene is TRBJ2-2, the V gene TRBV7-8; TRBD1 matches at 9 bases. The CDR3 runs to 16 residues. The germline V gene encodes CDR1 SGHVS and CDR2 FQNEAQ. Trimming removed 4 bases from V and 5 bases from J; junction bases left unmatched: 8. CDR3 sequence reads: CASSSQGQGYTGELFF. The CDR3 nucleotides read TGTGCCAGCAGCTCACAAGGACAGGGGTATACCGGGGAGCTGTTTTTT.

This clonotype has more than one count but fewer than ten. V gene TRBV5-6 combines with J gene TRBJ2-5, with D perhaps matching TRBD1 (7 bases). The germline gives CDR1 SGHDT, CDR2 YYEEEE. The ends were cut back, 4 bases at V and 3 bases at J, with 10 bases in the middle. The CDR3 covers 13 residues. The CDR3 DNA is TGTGCCAGCAGCGGGGGGACAGAAGAGACCCAGTACTTC. The encoded protein is CASSGGTEETQYF.